The present T cell receptor beta chain was sequenced within a study of blood T cells in healthy people across ages. Donors were systemically healthy Caucasian individuals from Russia aged 6 to 90 years. A minimum of 6.5 million PBMCs was isolated per sample. The second PCR ran about 6 to 12 cycles with a sample-barcoded 5' primer and J-beta primers. TCRdb reprocessed the 5' RACE reads with MiXCR, giving one entry per CDR3 protein. Here the sample spans 800,000 or so distinct CDR3 sequences, about 59% being singletons. Germline V lookup: CDR1 MRHNA, CDR2 SNTAGT. The CDR3 sequence is 15 residues long. Trimming stripped 8 bases from V and 2 bases from J, with 16 bases between.

The V and J genes are TRBV6-4 and TRBJ2-1; D is unclear. This TCR was recovered from a man aged 25 to 45 in good health. Material: blood. CDR3 amino acids: CASAYDTSPYNEQFF. In DNA, the CDR3 is TGTGCCAGCGCTTATGACACATCCCCCTACAATGAGCAGTTCTTC.